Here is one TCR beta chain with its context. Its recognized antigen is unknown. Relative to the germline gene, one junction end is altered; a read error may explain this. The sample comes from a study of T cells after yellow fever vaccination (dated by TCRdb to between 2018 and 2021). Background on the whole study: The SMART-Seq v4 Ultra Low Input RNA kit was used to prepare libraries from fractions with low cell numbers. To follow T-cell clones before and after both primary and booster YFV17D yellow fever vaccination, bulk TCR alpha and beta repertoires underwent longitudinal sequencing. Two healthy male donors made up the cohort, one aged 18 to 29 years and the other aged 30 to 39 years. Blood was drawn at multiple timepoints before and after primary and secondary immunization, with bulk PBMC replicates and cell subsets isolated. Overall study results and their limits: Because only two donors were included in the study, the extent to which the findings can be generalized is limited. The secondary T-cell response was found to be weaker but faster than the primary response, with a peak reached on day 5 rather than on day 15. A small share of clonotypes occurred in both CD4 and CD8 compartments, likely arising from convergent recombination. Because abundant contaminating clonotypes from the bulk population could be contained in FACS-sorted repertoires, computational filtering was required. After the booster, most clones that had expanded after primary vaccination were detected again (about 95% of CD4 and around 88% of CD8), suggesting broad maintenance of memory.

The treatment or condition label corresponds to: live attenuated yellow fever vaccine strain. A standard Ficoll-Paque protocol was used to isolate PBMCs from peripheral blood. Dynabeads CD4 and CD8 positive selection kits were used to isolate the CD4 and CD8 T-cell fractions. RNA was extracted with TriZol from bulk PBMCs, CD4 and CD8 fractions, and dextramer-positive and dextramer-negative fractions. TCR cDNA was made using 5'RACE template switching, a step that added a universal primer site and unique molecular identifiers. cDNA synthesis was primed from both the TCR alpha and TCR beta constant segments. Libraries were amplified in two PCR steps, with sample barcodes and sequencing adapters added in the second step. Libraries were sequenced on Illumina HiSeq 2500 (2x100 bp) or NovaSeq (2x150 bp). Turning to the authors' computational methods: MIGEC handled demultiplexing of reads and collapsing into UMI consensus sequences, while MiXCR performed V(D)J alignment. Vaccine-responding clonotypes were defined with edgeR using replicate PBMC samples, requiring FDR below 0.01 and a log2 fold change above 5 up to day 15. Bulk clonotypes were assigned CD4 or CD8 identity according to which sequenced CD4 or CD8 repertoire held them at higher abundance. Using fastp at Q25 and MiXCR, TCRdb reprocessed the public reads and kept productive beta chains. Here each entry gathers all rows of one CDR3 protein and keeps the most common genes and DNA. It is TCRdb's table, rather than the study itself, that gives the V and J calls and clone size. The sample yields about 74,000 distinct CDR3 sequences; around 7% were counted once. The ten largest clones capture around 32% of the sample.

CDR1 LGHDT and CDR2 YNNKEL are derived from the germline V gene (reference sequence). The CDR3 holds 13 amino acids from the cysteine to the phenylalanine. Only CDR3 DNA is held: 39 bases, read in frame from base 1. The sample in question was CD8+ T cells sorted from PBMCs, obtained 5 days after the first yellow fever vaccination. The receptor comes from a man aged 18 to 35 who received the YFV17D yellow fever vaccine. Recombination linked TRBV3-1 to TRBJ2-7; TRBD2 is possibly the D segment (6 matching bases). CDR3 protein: CASSLGGRYEQHF. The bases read TGTGCCAGCAGCCTTGGGGGGAGGTACGAGCAGCACTTC.